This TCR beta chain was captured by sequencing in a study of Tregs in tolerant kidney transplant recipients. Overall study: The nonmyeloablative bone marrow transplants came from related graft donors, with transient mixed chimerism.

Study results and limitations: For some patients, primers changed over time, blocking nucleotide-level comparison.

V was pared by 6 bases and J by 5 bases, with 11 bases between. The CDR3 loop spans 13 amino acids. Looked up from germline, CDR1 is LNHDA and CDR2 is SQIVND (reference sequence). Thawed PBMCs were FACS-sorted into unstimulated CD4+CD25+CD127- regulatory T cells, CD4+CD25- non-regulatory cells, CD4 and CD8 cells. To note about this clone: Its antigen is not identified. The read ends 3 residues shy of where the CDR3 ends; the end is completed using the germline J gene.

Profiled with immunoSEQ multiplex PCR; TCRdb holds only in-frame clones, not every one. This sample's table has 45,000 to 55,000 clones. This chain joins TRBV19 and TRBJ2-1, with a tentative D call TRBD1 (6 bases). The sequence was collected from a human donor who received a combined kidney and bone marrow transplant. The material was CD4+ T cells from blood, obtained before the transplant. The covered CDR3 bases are TGTGCCAGTAGCCCGCAGGGGCACAATGAG. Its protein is CASSPQGHNE. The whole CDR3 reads CASSPQGHNEQFF.